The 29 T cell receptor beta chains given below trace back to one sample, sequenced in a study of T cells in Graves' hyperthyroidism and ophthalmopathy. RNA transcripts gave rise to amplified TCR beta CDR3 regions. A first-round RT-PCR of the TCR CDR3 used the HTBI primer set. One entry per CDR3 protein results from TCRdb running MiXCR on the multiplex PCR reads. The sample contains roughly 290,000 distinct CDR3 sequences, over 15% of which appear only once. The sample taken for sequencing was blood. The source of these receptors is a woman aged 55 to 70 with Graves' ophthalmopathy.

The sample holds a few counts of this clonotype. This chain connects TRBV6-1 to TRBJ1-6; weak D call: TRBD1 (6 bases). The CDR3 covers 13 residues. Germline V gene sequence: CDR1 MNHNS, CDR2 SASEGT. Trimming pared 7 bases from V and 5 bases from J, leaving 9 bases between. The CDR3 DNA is TGTGCCAGCAAGGACAGTCATAATTCACCCCTCCACTTT. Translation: CASKDSHNSPLHF.

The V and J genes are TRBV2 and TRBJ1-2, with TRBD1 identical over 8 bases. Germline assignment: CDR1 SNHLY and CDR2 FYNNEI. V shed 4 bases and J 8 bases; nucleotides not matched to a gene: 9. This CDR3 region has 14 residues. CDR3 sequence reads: CASSASGGGRGYTF. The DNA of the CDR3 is TGTGCCAGCAGTGCCTCAGGGGGCGGTAGGGGCTACACCTTC.

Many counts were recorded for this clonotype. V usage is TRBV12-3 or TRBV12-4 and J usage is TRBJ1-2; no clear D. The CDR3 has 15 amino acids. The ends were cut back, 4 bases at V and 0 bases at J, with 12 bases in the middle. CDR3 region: CASSYPPLANYGYTF. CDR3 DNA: TGTGCCAGCAGTTATCCCCCATTAGCTAACTATGGCTACACCTTC.

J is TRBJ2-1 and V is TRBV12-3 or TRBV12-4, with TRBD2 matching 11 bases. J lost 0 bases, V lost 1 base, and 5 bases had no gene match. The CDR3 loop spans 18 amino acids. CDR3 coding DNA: TGTGCCAGCAGTTTAGAGGGGACTAGCGGAAGCTCCTACAATGAGCAGTTCTTC. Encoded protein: CASSLEGTSGSSYNEQFF.

CDR3 region: CAISDLGTQETQYF. The CDR3 region has the DNA TGTGCCATCAGTGACCTGGGCACCCAAGAGACCCAGTACTTC. This rearrangement joins TRBV10-3 to TRBJ2-5; D uncertain. This CDR3 is built from 14 residues. V lost 3 bases and J 1 base, leaving 9 bases between the germline ends. Per germline, CDR1 ENHRY and CDR2 SYGVKD.

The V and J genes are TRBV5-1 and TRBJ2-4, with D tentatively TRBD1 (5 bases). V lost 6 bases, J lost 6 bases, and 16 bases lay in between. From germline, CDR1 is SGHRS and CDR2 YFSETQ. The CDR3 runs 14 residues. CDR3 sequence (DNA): TGCGCCAGCAATTCCCAGGGATCCTCAAACATTCAGTACTTC. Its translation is CASNSQGSSNIQYF. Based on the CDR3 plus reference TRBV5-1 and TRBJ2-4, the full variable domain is KAGVTQTPRYLIKTRGQQVTLSCSPISGHRSVSWYQQTPGQGLQFLFEYFSETQRNKGNFPGRFSGRQFSNSRSEMNVSTLELGDSALYLCASNSQGSSNIQYFGAGTRLSVL.

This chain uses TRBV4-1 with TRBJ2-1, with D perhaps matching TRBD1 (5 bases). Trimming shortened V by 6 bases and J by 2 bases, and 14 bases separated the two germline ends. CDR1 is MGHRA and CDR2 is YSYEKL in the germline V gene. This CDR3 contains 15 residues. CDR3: CASRDTPTPYNEQFF. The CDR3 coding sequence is TGCGCCAGCAGGGACACACCGACCCCCTACAATGAGCAGTTCTTC.

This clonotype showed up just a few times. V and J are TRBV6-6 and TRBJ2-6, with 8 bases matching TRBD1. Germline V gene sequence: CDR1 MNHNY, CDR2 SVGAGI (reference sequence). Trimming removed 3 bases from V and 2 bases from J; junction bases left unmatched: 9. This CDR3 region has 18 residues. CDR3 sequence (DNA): TGTGCCAGCAGTTATCGGACAGGGATATTTACTGGGGCCAACGTCCTGACTTTC. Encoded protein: CASSYRTGIFTGANVLTF.

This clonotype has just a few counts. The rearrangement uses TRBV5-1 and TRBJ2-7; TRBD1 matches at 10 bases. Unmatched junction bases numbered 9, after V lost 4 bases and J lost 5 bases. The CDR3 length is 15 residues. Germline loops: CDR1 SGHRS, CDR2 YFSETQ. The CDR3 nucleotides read TGCGCCAGCAGCCGAGAAAGGACAGGGGGAGACGAGCAGTACTTC. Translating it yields CASSRERTGGDEQYF.

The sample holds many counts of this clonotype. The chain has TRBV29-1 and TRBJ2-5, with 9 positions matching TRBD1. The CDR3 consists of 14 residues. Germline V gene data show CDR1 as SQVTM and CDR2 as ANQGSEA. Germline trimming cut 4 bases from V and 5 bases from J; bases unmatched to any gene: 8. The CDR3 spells CSVGGGQGVETQYF. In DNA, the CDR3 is TGCAGCGTTGGAGGGGGACAGGGTGTCGAGACCCAGTACTTC.

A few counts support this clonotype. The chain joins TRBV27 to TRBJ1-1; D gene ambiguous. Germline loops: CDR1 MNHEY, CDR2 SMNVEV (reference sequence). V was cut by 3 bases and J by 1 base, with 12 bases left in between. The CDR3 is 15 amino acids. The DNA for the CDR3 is TGTGCCAGCAGTTTCTCCACATCAGGGAACACTGAAGCTTTCTTT. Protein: CASSFSTSGNTEAFF.

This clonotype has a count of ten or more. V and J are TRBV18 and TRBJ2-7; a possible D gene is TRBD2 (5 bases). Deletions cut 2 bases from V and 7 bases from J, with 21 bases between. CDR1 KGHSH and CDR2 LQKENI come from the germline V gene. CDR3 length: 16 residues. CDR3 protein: CASSPWGRMGTGEQYF. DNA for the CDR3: TGTGCCAGCTCACCATGGGGTCGGATGGGAACGGGAGAGCAGTACTTC.

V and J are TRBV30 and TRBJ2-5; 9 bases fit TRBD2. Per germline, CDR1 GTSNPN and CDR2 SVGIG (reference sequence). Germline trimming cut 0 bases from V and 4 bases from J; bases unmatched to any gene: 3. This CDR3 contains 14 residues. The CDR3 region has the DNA TGTGCCTGGAGTGTGAGCGGGAGGTCAGAGACCCAGTACTTC. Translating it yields CAWSVSGRSETQYF. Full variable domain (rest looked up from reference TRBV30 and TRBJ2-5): SQTIHQWPATLVQPVGSPLSLECTVEGTSNPNLYWYRQAAGRGLQLLFYSVGIGQISSEVPQNLSASRPQDRQFILSSKKLLLSDSGFYLCAWSVSGRSETQYFGPGTRLLVL.

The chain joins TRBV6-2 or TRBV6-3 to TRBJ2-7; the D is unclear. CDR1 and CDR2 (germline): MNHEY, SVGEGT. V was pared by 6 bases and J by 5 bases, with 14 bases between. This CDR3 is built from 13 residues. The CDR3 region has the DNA TGTGCCAGCAGCTCCCCCATTACTAACGAGCAGTACTTC. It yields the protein CASSSPITNEQYF.

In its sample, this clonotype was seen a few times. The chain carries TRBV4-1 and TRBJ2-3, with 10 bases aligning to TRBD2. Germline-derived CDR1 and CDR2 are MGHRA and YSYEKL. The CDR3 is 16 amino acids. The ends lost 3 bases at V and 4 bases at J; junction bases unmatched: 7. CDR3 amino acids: CASSQVAGGKADTQYF. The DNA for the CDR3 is TGCGCCAGCAGCCAGGTAGCGGGAGGAAAGGCAGATACGCAGTATTTT.

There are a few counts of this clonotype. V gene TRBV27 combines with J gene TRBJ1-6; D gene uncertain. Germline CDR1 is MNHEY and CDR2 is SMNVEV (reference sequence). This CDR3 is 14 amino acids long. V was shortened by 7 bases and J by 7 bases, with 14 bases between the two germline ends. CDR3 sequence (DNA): TGTGCCAGCAACGCAGCAGACTCCAATTCACCCCTCCACTTT. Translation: CASNAADSNSPLHF.

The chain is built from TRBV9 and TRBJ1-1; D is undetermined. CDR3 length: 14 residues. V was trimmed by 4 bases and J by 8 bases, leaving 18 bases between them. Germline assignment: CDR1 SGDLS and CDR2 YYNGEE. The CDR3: CASSPRVGGPEAFF. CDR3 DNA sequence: TGTGCCAGCAGCCCTAGGGTGGGAGGGCCCGAAGCTTTCTTT.

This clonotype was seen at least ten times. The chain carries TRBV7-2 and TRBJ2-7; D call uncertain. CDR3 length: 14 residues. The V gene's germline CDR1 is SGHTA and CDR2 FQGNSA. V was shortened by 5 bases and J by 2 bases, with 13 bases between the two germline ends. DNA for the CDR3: TGTGCCAGCAGCAGCAATACAGCAGCCTACGAGCAGTACTTC. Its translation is CASSSNTAAYEQYF.

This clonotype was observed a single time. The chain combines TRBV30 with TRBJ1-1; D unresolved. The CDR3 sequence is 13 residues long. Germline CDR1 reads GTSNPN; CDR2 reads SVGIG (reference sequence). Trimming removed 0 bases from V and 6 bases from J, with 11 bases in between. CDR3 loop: CAWSVEGGAEAFF. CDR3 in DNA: TGTGCCTGGAGTGTAGAGGGAGGCGCTGAAGCTTTCTTT.

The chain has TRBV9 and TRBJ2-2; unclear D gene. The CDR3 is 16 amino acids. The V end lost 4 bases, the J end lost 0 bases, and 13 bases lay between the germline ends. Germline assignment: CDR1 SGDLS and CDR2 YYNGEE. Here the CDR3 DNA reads TGTGCCAGCAGCCCAGGAGTAGCAGCGAACACCGGGGAGCTGTTTTTT. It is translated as CASSPGVAANTGELFF.

CDR3 bases: TGTGCCAGCAGCCGCGGACTAGCGGGGGCGGGGTTTGATACGCAGTATTTT. It translates to CASSRGLAGAGFDTQYF. The V call is TRBV4-2, the J call TRBJ2-3, with 13 bases fitting TRBD2. Trimming at V came to 4 bases and at J to 6 bases, leaving 10 bases not matched to a gene. In germline, CDR1 is LGHNA, CDR2 YNFKEQ. This CDR3 has 17 amino acids.

CDR3 DNA: TGCGCCAGCTCCGGGACAGGGGAGACCGGGGAGCTGTTTTTT. Residues: CASSGTGETGELFF. The chain carries TRBV10-1 and TRBJ2-2, with 10 bases that match TRBD1. Germline V gives CDR1 WNHNN, CDR2 SYGVQD (reference sequence). With 8 bases clipped from V and 5 bases from J, the junction kept 5 bases outside the gene matches. CDR3 length: 14 residues.

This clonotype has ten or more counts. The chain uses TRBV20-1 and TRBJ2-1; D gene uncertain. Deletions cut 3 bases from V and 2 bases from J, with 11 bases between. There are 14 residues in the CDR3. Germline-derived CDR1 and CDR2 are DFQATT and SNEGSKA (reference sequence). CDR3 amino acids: CSARASGAYNEQFF. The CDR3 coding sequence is TGCAGTGCTAGGGCGAGTGGCGCCTACAATGAGCAGTTCTTC.

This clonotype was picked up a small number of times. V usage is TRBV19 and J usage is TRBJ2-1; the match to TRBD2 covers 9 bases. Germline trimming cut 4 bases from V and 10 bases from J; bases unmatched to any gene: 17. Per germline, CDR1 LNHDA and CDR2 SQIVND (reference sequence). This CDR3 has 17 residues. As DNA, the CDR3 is TGTGCCAGTAGTACCGCAAACCTAGCGGGGTTGGTGGGGGAGCAGTTCTTC. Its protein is CASSTANLAGLVGEQFF.

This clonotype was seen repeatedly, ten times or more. The CDR3, as DNA: TGTGCCAGCAGCTTAGCAGGGCTAAACATTCAGTACTTC. This translates into CASSLAGLNIQYF. The rearrangement joins TRBV11-1 to TRBJ2-4, with unresolved D. The CDR3 is 13 amino acids. The V end was cut by 0 bases, the J end by 6 bases, with 6 bases between. Germline lookup yields CDR1 SGHAT and CDR2 FQDESV (reference sequence).

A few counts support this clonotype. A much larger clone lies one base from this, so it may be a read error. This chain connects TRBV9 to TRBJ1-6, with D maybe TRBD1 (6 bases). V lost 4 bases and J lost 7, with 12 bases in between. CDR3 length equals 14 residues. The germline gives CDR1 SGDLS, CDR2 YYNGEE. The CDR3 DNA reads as TGTGCCAGCAGCCAAGGGACACTCAATTCACCCCTCCACTTT. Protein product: CASSQGTLNSPLHF.

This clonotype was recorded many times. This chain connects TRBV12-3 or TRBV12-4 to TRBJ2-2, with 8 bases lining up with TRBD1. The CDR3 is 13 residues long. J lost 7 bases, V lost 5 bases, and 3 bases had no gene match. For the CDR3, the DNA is TGTGCCAGCAGTCCGACAGGGGTCGGGGAGCTGTTTTTT. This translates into CASSPTGVGELFF.

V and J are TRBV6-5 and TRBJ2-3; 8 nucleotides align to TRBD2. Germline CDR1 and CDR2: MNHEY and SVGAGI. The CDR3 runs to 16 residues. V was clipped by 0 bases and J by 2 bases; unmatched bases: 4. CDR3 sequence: CASSYSIAGTTDTQYF. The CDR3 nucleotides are TGTGCCAGCAGTTACTCGATAGCGGGGACCACAGATACGCAGTATTTT.

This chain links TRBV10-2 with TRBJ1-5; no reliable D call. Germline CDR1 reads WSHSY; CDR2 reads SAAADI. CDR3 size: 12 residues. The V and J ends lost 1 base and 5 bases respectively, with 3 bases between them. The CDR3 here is CASSEFDQPQHF. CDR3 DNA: TGCGCCAGCAGTGAGTTCGATCAGCCCCAGCATTTT.